This is a list of T cell receptor beta chains from one sample in a study of shared clonotypes between healthy human individuals. The table came from immunoSEQ multiplex PCR; TCRdb's copy has only in-frame clones and leaves some out. The sample yields 1.5 million to 2.5 million clones, roughly 94% seen once. Sequenced sample: naive CD8+ T cells sorted from blood. These receptors were collected from a young man in good health. CDR3s include the opening cysteine and the closing phenylalanine or tryptophan. D genes are given only for firm matches. Clone size, where shown, is once, few, many, or a class for clones that have expanded.

TRBV27	TRBD1	NA	TRBJ1-6	TGTGCCAGCCCGACCCCCGGGACAGGGGGCGGATCACCCCTCCACTTT	CASPTPGTGGGSPLHF
TRBV5-8	NA	NA	TRBJ1-1	TGTGCCAGCAGCTTGGCGGGGGGCTGGACTGAAGCTTTCTTT	CASSLAGGWTEAFF
TRBV29-1	TRBD2	NA	TRBJ2-1	TGCAGCGTTGAAGGGACTAGCGGAGAGGGGTCCTACAATGAGCAGTTCTTC	CSVEGTSGEGSYNEQFF
TRBV4-3	NA	NA	TRBJ2-1	TGCGCCAGCAGCCAATTTTCGGTAGCCTCCTACAATGAGCAGTTCTTC	CASSQFSVASYNEQFF
TRBV7-9	NA	NA	TRBJ2-2	TGTGCCAGCAGCTTACCCGGCACCGGGGAGCTGTTTTTT	CASSLPGTGELFF
TRBV2	TRBD2	NA	TRBJ2-7	TGTGCCAGCAGTGAAGGGCGGGAGTCCCTCTACGAGCAGTACTTC	CASSEGRESLYEQYF
TRBV29-1	NA	NA	TRBJ2-3	TGCAGCGTTGAATTGGGGAGCACAGATACGCAGTATTTT	CSVELGSTDTQYF
TRBV7-7	TRBD2	NA	TRBJ2-7	TGTGCTAGCAGCCCGGGGGGGGCGGGAGTTGGCTACGAGCAGTACTTC	CASSPGGAGVGYEQYF
TRBV5-6	TRBD1	NA	TRBJ2-1	TGTGCCAGCAGCTTGTGGGGGACAGGGGGTTATGAGCAGTTCTTC	CASSLWGTGGYEQFF
TRBV27	NA	NA	TRBJ2-7	TGTGCCAGCAGTCCTCTCGGGGCCAGTTACGAGCAGTACTTC	CASSPLGASYEQYF
TRBV7-8	TRBD1	NA	TRBJ1-4	TGTGCCAGCAGCTCCGGGACAGGGACAGAAAAACTGTTTTTT	CASSSGTGTEKLFF
TRBV20-1	NA	NA	TRBJ2-3	TGCAGTGCTAGAGATGTTACGCAGTATTTT	CSARDVTQYF
TRBV9	NA	NA	TRBJ1-6	TGTGCCAGCAGCGTAGGGCTCCAAAGTCGGAATTCACCCCTCCACTTT	CASSVGLQSRNSPLHF
TRBV5-6	TRBD1	once	TRBJ2-7	TGTGCCAGCAGGGGTTGGATACAGGGGTTTAGCTCCTACGAGCAGTACTTC	CASRGWIQGFSSYEQYF
TRBV25-1	TRBD1	NA	TRBJ1-1	TGTGCCAGCAGTGAGCGACAGGGGTCGGGCACTGAAGCTTTCTTT	CASSERQGSGTEAFF